These 14 T cell receptor beta chains were all obtained from the same sample, sequenced in a study of CD8 T cells in ankylosing spondylitis. In TCRdb, the 5' RACE reads were re-called with MiXCR into one record per CDR3 protein. The data hold a few hundred thousand distinct CDR3 sequences, with approximately 16% observed a single time. Overall study findings and caveats: Blood of patients with ankylosing spondylitis appeared to be characterized by a TCR beta motif of eight highly homologous variants.

These receptors have no identified antigens. Source material: blood, either unsorted or a sorted T cell fraction (not recorded which). The receptors stem from a male donor with ankylosing spondylitis.

The rearrangement joins TRBV28 to TRBJ1-2; D unresolved. Looked up from germline, CDR1 is MDHEN and CDR2 is SYDVKM. CDR3 length equals 15 residues. V was pared by 5 bases and J by 1 base, with 14 bases between. The CDR3 nucleotides are TGTGCCAGCAGTCCCCGGTCAGCGATTAACTATGGCTACACCTTC. Its protein is CASSPRSAINYGYTF.

The J gene is TRBJ2-1, the V gene TRBV27; D unresolved. Per the germline V gene, CDR1 is MNHEY and CDR2 is SMNVEV (reference sequence). The CDR3 has 12 amino acids. Trimming took off 2 bases at V and 8 bases at J, with 7 bases between the two ends. CDR3 DNA: TGTGCCAGCAGTTTACAAGGGTATGAGCAGTTCTTC. This codes for CASSLQGYEQFF.

This clonotype came up many times. The CDR3 region is CASSQVETGRAEAFF. Here the CDR3 DNA reads TGCGCCAGCAGCCAAGTCGAGACAGGGCGTGCTGAAGCTTTCTTT. The V gene is TRBV4-1, the J gene TRBJ1-1; 7 nucleotides line up with TRBD1. This CDR3 has 15 amino acids. The V gene's germline CDR1 is MGHRA and CDR2 YSYEKL. Losses at the gene ends were 1 base for V and 6 bases for J; bases not matched to a gene: 8.

The chain's CDR3 is CASSEPGQGFYEQYF. In DNA form, the CDR3 reads TGTGCCAGCAGCGAACCGGGACAGGGATTCTACGAGCAGTACTTC. The chain combines TRBV7-2 with TRBJ2-7, with 9 bases aligning to TRBD1. After removal of 5 bases from V and 3 bases from J, the junction contained 8 bases not matched to a gene. Germline V gene sequence: CDR1 SGHTA, CDR2 FQGNSA. This CDR3 has 15 amino acids.

The V and J genes are TRBV27 and TRBJ2-1; 9 bases agree with TRBD2. CDR1 is MNHEY, CDR2 SMNVEV, per germline (reference sequence). V dropped 6 bases and J dropped 10; count of bases not matched to a gene: 7. The CDR3 is 13 residues long. CDR3 bases: TGTGCCAGCAGCCCCAGCGGGAGGAACGAGCAGTTCTTC. It is translated as CASSPSGRNEQFF.

This clonotype was seen more than once but under ten times. V is TRBV4-1 and J is TRBJ1-3; no firm D call. The germline V gene has CDR1 MGHRA and CDR2 YSYEKL. V was clipped by 2 bases and J by 4 bases, with 9 bases between them. This CDR3 spans 14 amino acids. CDR3 sequence (DNA): TGCGCCAGCAGCCAATCTGGCCCCGGAAACACCATATATTTT. Its protein product is CASSQSGPGNTIYF.

The chain joins TRBV5-1 to TRBJ2-6; D might be TRBD2 (6 bases). V was shortened by 0 bases and J by 4 bases, with 11 bases between the two germline ends. This CDR3 comprises 16 residues. CDR1 is SGHRS, CDR2 YFSETQ, per germline. CDR3 amino acids: CASSLDGGIGANVLTF. CDR3 nucleotide sequence: TGCGCCAGCAGCTTGGATGGAGGGATAGGGGCCAACGTCCTGACTTTC. Full variable domain (remainder filled in from reference TRBV5-1 and TRBJ2-6): KAGVTQTPRYLIKTRGQQVTLSCSPISGHRSVSWYQQTPGQGLQFLFEYFSETQRNKGNFPGRFSGRQFSNSRSEMNVSTLELGDSALYLCASSLDGGIGANVLTFGAGSRLTVL.

This chain links TRBV4-1 with TRBJ1-3; D is undetermined. Per the germline V gene, CDR1 is MGHRA and CDR2 is YSYEKL. The CDR3 covers 14 residues. V lost 0 bases to trimming and J lost 0 bases, with 3 bases between them. CDR3 sequence: CASSQEISGNTIYF. The CDR3 coding sequence is TGCGCCAGCAGCCAAGAAATCTCTGGAAACACCATATATTTT.

V is TRBV29-1 and J is TRBJ1-1; no firm D call. The CDR3 runs 12 residues. V lost 3 bases and J lost 7, with 12 bases in between. Germline V lookup: CDR1 SQVTM, CDR2 ANQGSEA. CDR3 sequence: CSVEEGSLEAFF. The CDR3 DNA is TGCAGCGTTGAGGAGGGTAGCCTTGAAGCTTTCTTT.

This clonotype was seen many times. The genes are TRBV2 and TRBJ2-7; D not resolved. V dropped 3 bases and J dropped 6 bases, with 3 bases sitting between them. Germline V gene lookup returns CDR1 SNHLY and CDR2 FYNNEI. The CDR3 runs to 10 residues. CDR3 residues: CASSDSEQYF. The CDR3 DNA reads TGTGCCAGCAGTGACTCCGAGCAGTACTTC.

V gene TRBV4-1 combines with J gene TRBJ1-4; no clear D gene. The CDR3 has 13 residues. Per germline, CDR1 MGHRA and CDR2 YSYEKL. V dropped 6 bases and J dropped 8 bases, with 13 bases sitting between them. CDR3 sequence reads: CASSITGMEKLFF. The CDR3, as DNA: TGCGCCAGCAGTATAACCGGGATGGAAAAACTGTTTTTT.

V and J are TRBV7-9 and TRBJ2-3; D is ambiguous. The CDR3 has 14 residues. Between the trimmed V and J ends, which lost 5 bases and 3 bases, there was a span of 12 bases. The V gene's germline CDR1 is SEHNR and CDR2 FQNEAQ (reference sequence). The CDR3, as DNA: TGTGCCAGCAGCCCCCCGGAGAAAACAGATACGCAGTATTTT. Protein product: CASSPPEKTDTQYF.

The chain recombines TRBV27 with TRBJ2-1, with TRBD2 matching over 7 bases. The length of the CDR3 is 15 residues. V gave up 5 bases and J gave up 8 bases; unmatched junction bases: 12. CDR1 and CDR2 (germline): MNHEY, SMNVEV (reference sequence). The CDR3 protein is CASSLGGGAWDEQFF. The CDR3 DNA reads as TGTGCCAGCAGTCTGGGGGGAGGGGCTTGGGATGAGCAGTTCTTC.

A single count supports this clonotype. The chain combines TRBV25-1 with TRBJ1-1, with D uncertain. The CDR3 loop spans 14 amino acids. The V end lost 5 bases, the J end lost 5 bases, and 15 bases lay between the germline ends. Germline V gives CDR1 MGHDK, CDR2 SYGVNS. As DNA, the CDR3 is TGTGCCAGCAGTAGTACACGAGAAGGAACTGAAGCTTTCTTT. This sequence encodes CASSSTREGTEAFF.